This T cell receptor beta chain is from a study of blood T cell repertoires in COVID-19. At the level of the study: Cohort 3 recovered donors had two negative PCRs, clearance, or symptom resolution. Samples of COVID-19 (acute and convalescent) were obtained from the United States, Italy and Spain.

Original data processing: Nucleated cell number was recorded as an estimate derived from reference gene primer amplification. Using immunoSEQ multiplex PCR, the repertoire was profiled, and TCRdb retains in-frame clones only, with some absent. V and J calls plus clone size are reproduced from that table; the DNA served to infer D and trimming. Of 330,000 or so clones in the sample, more than 75% were seen once. Per the germline V gene, CDR1 is KGHSH and CDR2 is LQKENI. The CDR3 is made up of 15 amino acids. After removal of 3 bases from V and 3 bases from J, the junction contained 4 bases not matched to a gene. Participant-given clinical history determined each cohort assignment.

The source is a man aged 40-50 years in a cohort exposed to, infected with or recovered from COVID-19 (not recorded which). The chain couples TRBV18 to TRBJ2-1; 8 bases align to TRBD2. Sequencing was carried out using PBMCs or T cells enriched from blood (not recorded which). The CDR3: CASSPGTSSYNEQFF. Here the CDR3 DNA reads TGTGCCAGCTCACCCGGGACTAGTAGCTACAATGAGCAGTTCTTC. Supplemented by reference TRBV18 and TRBJ2-1, the full variable domain reads NAGVMQNPRHLVRRRGQEARLRCSPMKGHSHVYWYRQLPEEGLKFMVYLQKENIIDESGMPKERFSAEFPKEGPSILRIQQVVRGDSAAYFCASSPGTSSYNEQFFGPGTRLTVL.